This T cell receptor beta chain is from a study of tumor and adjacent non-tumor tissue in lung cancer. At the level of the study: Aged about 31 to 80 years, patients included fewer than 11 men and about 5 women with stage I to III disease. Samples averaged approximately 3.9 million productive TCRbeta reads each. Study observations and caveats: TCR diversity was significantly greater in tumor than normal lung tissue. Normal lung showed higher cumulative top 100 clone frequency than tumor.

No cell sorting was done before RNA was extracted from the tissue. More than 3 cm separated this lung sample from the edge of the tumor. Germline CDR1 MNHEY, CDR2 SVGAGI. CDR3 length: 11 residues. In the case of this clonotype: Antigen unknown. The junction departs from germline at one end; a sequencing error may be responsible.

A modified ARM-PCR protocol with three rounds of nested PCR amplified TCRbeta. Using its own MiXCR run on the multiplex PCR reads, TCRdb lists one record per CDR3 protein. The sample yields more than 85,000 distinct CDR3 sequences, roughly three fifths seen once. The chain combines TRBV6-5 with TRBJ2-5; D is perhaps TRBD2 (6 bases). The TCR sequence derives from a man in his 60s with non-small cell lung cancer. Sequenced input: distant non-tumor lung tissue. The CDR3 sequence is CASVVAGTQYF. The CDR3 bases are TGTGCCAGCGTGGTGGCGGGGACCCAGTACTTT.